This note documents a single T cell receptor beta chain sequence. These data belong to a study of control samples from healthy donors and cancer patients. Per germline, CDR1 SGHAT and CDR2 FQNNGV. The CDR3 sequence is 15 residues long. Trimming at V came to 10 bases and at J to 7 bases, leaving 16 bases not matched to a gene. Method: immunoSEQ multiplex PCR; TCRdb's copy keeps in-frame clones and lacks some. The sample has approximately 93,000 clones; roughly nine tenths are singletons. The chain employs TRBV11-2 and TRBJ2-3; 8 nucleotides line up with TRBD2. What was sequenced was PBMCs. The source is a woman in her forties or fifties with colorectal cancer. CDR3 nucleotides: TGTGCCAAGCAGCGGCGGGGGGACCTCACTCATACGCAGTATTTT. It codes for CAKQRRGDLTHTQYF.